One T cell receptor (beta chain) is described in this entry. Sequenced by immunoSEQ multiplex PCR; TCRdb stores in-frame clones only, minus some. This table has about 120,000 clones, around 92% appearing once. This CDR3 is built from 19 residues. Germline lookup yields CDR1 LNHDA and CDR2 SQIVND (reference sequence). The J segment lost 4 bases and the V segment lost 2 bases, leaving 13 bases of the junction unmatched. The entry originates in a study of T cell responses to AZD1222 COVID-19 vaccine. The source is an adult in good health. The sample here was peripheral blood, taken on day 0 of AZD1222 vaccination. The chain is built from TRBV19 and TRBJ2-1; 11 bases agree with TRBD2. CDR3 amino acids: CASSIRLTSGNLKYNEQFF. The CDR3 DNA follows: TGTGCCAGTAGTATACGCCTGACTAGCGGGAACCTTAAATACAATGAGCAGTTCTTC.